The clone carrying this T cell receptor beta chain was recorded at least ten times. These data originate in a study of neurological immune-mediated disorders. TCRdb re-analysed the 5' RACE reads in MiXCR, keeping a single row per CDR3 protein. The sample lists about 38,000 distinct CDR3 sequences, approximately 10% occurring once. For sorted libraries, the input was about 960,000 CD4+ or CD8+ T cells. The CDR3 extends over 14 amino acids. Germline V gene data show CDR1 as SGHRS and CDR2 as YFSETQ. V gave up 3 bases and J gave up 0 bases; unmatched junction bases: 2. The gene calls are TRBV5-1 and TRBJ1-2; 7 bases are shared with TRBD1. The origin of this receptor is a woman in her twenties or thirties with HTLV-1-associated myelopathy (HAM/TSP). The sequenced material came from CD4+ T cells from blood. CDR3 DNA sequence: TGCGCCAGCAGCTCGGGACAGACTAACTATGGCTACACCTTC. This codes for CASSSGQTNYGYTF. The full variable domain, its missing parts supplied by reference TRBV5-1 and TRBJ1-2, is KAGVTQTPRYLIKTRGQQVTLSCSPISGHRSVSWYQQTPGQGLQFLFEYFSETQRNKGNFPGRFSGRQFSNSRSEMNVSTLELGDSALYLCASSSGQTNYGYTFGSGTRLTVV.